The 5 T cell receptor beta chains below come from one sample, sequenced in a study of T cell repertoires in cytomegalovirus infection. TCRdb used MiXCR to reprocess the reads, holding one entry per CDR3 protein. The sample carries about 69,000 distinct CDR3 sequences, about 27% recorded once. These TCRs' antigens remain unknown. This material consisted of CD8+ T cells from cultured PBMCs, taken from culture after CMV antigen stimulation. The receptors shown here come from a human donor in good health (CMV status not recorded). Some clones in this sample may be carry-over from other donors' samples.

A few counts support this clonotype. The chain carries TRBV4-3 and TRBJ2-7, with 9 bases that match TRBD2. This CDR3 is 15 amino acids long. With V trimmed by 3 bases and J by 5 bases, 8 bases remained unmatched. CDR1 LGHNA and CDR2 YSLEER come from the germline V gene. In DNA, the CDR3 is TGCGCCAGCAGCCAGAGTGCGGGAGGGGGAAACGAGCAGTACTTC. It is translated as CASSQSAGGGNEQYF.

The chain employs TRBV7-9 and TRBJ1-1; D remains unclear. The CDR3 has 16 residues. The germline V gene has CDR1 SEHNR and CDR2 FQNEAQ (reference sequence). Trimming pared 2 bases from V and 1 base from J, leaving 14 bases between. As DNA, the CDR3 is TGTGCCAGCAGCTTAAGGTCAGCCCCCGGGAACACTGAAGCTTTCTTT. Translating gives CASSLRSAPGNTEAFF.

The chain has TRBV11-3 and TRBJ2-3; 7 nucleotides line up with TRBD2. The CDR3 contains 17 residues. V was clipped by 0 bases and J by 1 base; unmatched bases: 7. Germline CDR1 reads SGHNT; CDR2 reads YENEEA. CDR3 protein: CASSLDIAGGGTDTQYF. The DNA of the CDR3 is TGTGCCAGCAGCTTAGACATAGCGGGCGGTGGCACAGATACGCAGTATTTT.

This clonotype has a count of ten or more. The chain carries TRBV2 and TRBJ1-1; unclear D gene. Per germline, CDR1 SNHLY and CDR2 FYNNEI. This CDR3 is built from 14 residues. Trimming left V 8 bases short and J 1 base short, with 14 bases between. The CDR3 region has the DNA TGTGCCAGCCGATCCTGGACGGGGAACACTGAAGCTTTCTTT. Translating gives CASRSWTGNTEAFF.

CDR3: CASSEFGEGEQFF. The CDR3 nucleotides are TGTGCCAGCAGCGAATTCGGGGAAGGGGAGCAGTTCTTC. V usage is TRBV9 and J usage is TRBJ2-1; the D gene is possibly TRBD2 (5 bases). Between the trimmed V and J ends, which lost 3 bases and 10 bases, there was a span of 14 bases. The CDR3 length is 13 residues. Germline V gives CDR1 SGDLS, CDR2 YYNGEE.